Each of the 3 T cell receptor beta chains below was sequenced from the same sample in a study of CD8 T cells in Susac syndrome (dated by TCRdb to the late 2010s). Preparation of the library involved the immunoSEQ multiplex PCR assay. RNA was extracted with the RNeasy kit and about 0.5 to 1 ug was reverse transcribed using random hexamers. The public reads were reprocessed in TCRdb via fastp at Q25 and MiXCR, keeping in-frame beta chains. All rows with the same CDR3 protein become a single entry with the most common DNA and genes. For this sample the table gives 300,000 to 350,000 distinct CDR3 sequences, of which 92% were detected only once. Roughly 0.07% of the sample is in the top ten clones. The sequencing input was CD4+ T cells from PBMCs. The origin of the receptors is a human donor with multiple sclerosis.

The chain employs TRBV29-1 and TRBJ2-5, with D perhaps TRBD2 (5 bases). The germline CDR1 and CDR2 sequences are SQVTM and ANQGSEA. CDR3 length: 14 amino acids. V lost 0 bases, J lost 5 bases, and 13 bases lay in between. This CDR3 reads CSVEDIGDQETQYF. DNA for the CDR3: TGCAGCGTTGAAGATATCGGGGATCAGGAGACCCAGTACTTC.

This chain's CDR3 is CATKLRGGWDTGELFF. CDR3 in DNA: TGTGCCACTAAACTCCGGGGGGGGTGGGACACCGGGGAGCTGTTTTTT. The chain joins TRBV7-2 to TRBJ2-2; TRBD2 matches 8 bases. Germline V gene sequence: CDR1 SGHTA, CDR2 FQGNSA. Germline trimming cut 10 bases from V and 3 bases from J; bases unmatched to any gene: 13. There are 16 residues in the CDR3.

The gene calls are TRBV7-8 and TRBJ2-2, with D unclear. Germline V gene data show CDR1 as SGHVS and CDR2 as FQNEAQ. The CDR3 runs 16 residues. Trimming stripped 2 bases from V and 4 bases from J, with 14 bases between. CDR3 nucleotide sequence: TGTGCCAGCAGCTTACTAGTTTCCTACGGCACCGGGGAGCTGTTTTTT. Amino acids: CASSLLVSYGTGELFF.